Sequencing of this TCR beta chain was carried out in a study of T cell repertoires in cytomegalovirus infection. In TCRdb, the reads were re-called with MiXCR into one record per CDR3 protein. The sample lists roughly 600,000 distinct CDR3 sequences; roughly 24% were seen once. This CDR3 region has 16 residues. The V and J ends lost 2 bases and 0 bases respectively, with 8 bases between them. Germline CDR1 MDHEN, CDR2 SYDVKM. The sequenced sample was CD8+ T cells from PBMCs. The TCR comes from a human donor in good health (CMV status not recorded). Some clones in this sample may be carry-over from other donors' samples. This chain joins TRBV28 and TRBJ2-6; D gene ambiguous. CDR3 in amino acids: CASSLKELSGANVLTF. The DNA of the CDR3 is TGTGCCAGCAGTTTAAAGGAACTCTCTGGGGCCAACGTCCTGACTTTC.